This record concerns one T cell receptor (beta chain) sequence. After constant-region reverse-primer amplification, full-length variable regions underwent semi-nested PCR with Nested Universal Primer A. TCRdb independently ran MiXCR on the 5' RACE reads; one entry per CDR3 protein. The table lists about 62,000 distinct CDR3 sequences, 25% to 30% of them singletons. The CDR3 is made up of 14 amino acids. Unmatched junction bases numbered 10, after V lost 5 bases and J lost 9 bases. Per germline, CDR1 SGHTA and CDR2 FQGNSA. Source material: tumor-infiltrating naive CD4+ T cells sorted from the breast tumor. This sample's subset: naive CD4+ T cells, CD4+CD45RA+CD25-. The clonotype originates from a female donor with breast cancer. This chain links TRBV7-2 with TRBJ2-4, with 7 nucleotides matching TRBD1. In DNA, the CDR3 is TGTGCCAGCAGCGTACTAGGGGGCGCGGGCATTCAGTACTTC. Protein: CASSVLGGAGIQYF.